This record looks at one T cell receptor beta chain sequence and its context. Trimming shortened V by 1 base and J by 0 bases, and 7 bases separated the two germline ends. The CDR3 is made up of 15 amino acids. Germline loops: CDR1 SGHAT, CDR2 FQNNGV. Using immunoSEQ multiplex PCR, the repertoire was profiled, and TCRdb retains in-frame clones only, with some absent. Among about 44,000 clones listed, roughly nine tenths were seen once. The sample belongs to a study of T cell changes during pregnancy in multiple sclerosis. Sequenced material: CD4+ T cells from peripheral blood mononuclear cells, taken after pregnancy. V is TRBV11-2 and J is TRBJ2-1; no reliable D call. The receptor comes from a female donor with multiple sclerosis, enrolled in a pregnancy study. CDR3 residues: CASSLVVASYNEQFF. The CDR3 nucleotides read TGTGCCAGCAGCTTAGTGGTAGCCTCCTACAATGAGCAGTTCTTC.